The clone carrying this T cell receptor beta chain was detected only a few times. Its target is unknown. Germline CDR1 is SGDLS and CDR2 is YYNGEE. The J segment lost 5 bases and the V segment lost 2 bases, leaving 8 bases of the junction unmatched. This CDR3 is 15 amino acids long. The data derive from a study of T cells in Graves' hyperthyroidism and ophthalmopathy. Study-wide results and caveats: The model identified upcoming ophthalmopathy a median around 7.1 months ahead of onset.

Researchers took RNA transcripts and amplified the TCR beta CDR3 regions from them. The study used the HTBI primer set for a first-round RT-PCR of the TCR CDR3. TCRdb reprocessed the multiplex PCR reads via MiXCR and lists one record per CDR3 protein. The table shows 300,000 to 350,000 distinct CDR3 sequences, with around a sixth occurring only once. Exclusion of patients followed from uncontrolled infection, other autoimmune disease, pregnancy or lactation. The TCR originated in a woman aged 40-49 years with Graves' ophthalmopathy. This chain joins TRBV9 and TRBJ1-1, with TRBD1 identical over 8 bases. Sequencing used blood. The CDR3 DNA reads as TGTGCCAGCAGCGTGTCCGGGACAGGCGGGACTGAAGCTTTCTTT. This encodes CASSVSGTGGTEAFF.